This TCR beta chain comes out of a study of vaccination and CD4 T cells after COVID-19. Study background: Convalescent donors totaled six males and four females, including two who were Hispanic. Post-vaccine sampling followed dose two by a median approximately 74 days (range 14 to 241). The authors gave control cultures a CEFX pool, an HIV-1 Nef pool, or no peptide.

Losses at the gene ends were 1 base for V and 0 bases for J; bases not matched to a gene: 2. There are 15 residues in the CDR3. As concerns this clonotype: Its target is unknown.

As to treatment: roughly 10-day PBMC culture with coronavirus spike peptide pools or control peptides (ViraFEST assay). Cultures of PBMCs, approximately 2 million per well, were set up with 10 IU/ml IL-2 and around 9.9 ug/ml peptide pools. An Oncomine TCR Beta short-read assay was used to sequence the DNA from cultured CD4+ T cells. A single record per CDR3 protein comes from TCRdb applying MiXCR to the PCR reads. The table includes fewer than 20,000 distinct CDR3 sequences, approximately 46% detected once. The receptor was derived from a human donor who had recovered from COVID-19. The chain employs TRBV12-3 or TRBV12-4 and TRBJ2-5; 7 bases are a match to TRBD2. The source was CD4+ T cells from blood, cultured in vitro, collected before SARS-CoV-2 vaccination. The CDR3: CASSLGGGYQETQYF. The CDR3 nucleotides read TGTGCCAGCAGTTTAGGCGGGGGATACCAAGAGACCCAGTACTTC.